Each of the 19 T cell receptor beta chains below was sequenced from the same sample in a study of T cell responses to AZD1222 COVID-19 vaccine. The table came from immunoSEQ multiplex PCR; TCRdb's copy has only in-frame clones and leaves some out. The top ten clones hold about 10% of a sample with about 84,000 clones, approximately 85% of them seen once. The sample consisted of peripheral blood, taken 28 days after the second AZD1222 dose. The receptor set was obtained from an adult who received the AZD1222 COVID-19 vaccine.

The gene calls are TRBV4-1 and TRBJ2-5; D is unresolved. The germline V and J ends were trimmed by 4 bases and 10 bases, with 7 bases remaining between them. The CDR3 consists of 10 residues. CDR1 and CDR2 (germline): MGHRA, YSYEKL. DNA for the CDR3: TGCGCCAGCAGCCCTCGCGACCAGTACTTC. It encodes CASSPRDQYF.

The chain joins TRBV30 to TRBJ1-2, with D perhaps matching TRBD1 (5 bases). The germline V gene encodes CDR1 GTSNPN and CDR2 SVGIG (reference sequence). Trimming removed 4 bases at V and 8 bases at J, with 20 bases between. The CDR3 totals 14 residues. In DNA form, the CDR3 reads TGTGCCTGGAATATCAGGGTGGACTCCCTAGGCTACACCTTC. Translation: CAWNIRVDSLGYTF. Full variable domain (outside the CDR3, taken from reference TRBV30 and TRBJ1-2): SQTIHQWPATLVQPVGSPLSLECTVEGTSNPNLYWYRQAAGRGLQLLFYSVGIGQISSEVPQNLSASRPQDRQFILSSKKLLLSDSGFYLCAWNIRVDSLGYTFGSGTRLTVV.

The genes are TRBV5-5 and TRBJ2-3; tentatively, D is TRBD1 (5 bases). V shed 0 bases and J shed 3 bases, with 11 bases lying between them. The germline gives CDR1 SGHKS, CDR2 YYEKEE (reference sequence). The CDR3 length is 15 residues. The CDR3 is CASSLAPGHTDTQYF. The CDR3 region has the DNA TGTGCCAGCAGCTTGGCGCCAGGGCATACAGATACGCAGTATTTT.

This clone has a single count. This chain links TRBV4-1 with TRBJ2-7, with D possibly being TRBD1 (6 bases). The V end lost 4 bases, the J end lost 3 bases, and 16 bases lay between the germline ends. The CDR3 runs 15 residues. Germline CDR1 MGHRA, CDR2 YSYEKL. CDR3 loop: CASSLGQSVGYEQYF. The CDR3 nucleotides are TGCGCCAGCAGCCTAGGACAGTCTGTGGGCTACGAGCAGTACTTC.

This clone came up a few times. The chain joins TRBV19 to TRBJ2-1; the D gene is possibly TRBD2 (5 bases). This CDR3 has 14 residues. Germline V gene data show CDR1 as LNHDA and CDR2 as SQIVND (reference sequence). With 2 bases removed from V and 9 bases from J, the gap between germline ends came to 14 bases. The CDR3: CASSINGEYAEQFF. The CDR3 DNA sequence: TGTGCCAGTAGTATAAACGGGGAGTACGCTGAGCAGTTCTTC. Based on the CDR3 plus reference TRBV19 and TRBJ2-1, the full variable domain is DGGITQSPKYLFRKEGQNVTLSCEQNLNHDAMYWYRQDPGQGLRLIYYSQIVNDFQKGDIAEGYSVSREKKESFPLTVTSAQKNPTAFYLCASSINGEYAEQFFGPGTRLTVL.

The rearrangement joins TRBV28 to TRBJ2-7, with no clear D. V shed 1 base and J shed 0 bases, with 13 bases lying between them. CDR3 length equals 16 residues. Germline V gene lookup returns CDR1 MDHEN and CDR2 SYDVKM. As DNA, the CDR3 is TGTGCCAGCAGTTTATATCCGAGGCAGGTCTCCTACGAGCAGTACTTC. Its translation: CASSLYPRQVSYEQYF.

The chain uses TRBV2 and TRBJ2-7; 11 bases are a match to TRBD1. Per germline, CDR1 SNHLY and CDR2 FYNNEI. The CDR3 runs 17 residues. With 1 base clipped from V and 1 base from J, the junction kept 6 bases outside the gene matches. Here the CDR3 DNA reads TGTGCCAGCAGTGAAGGGGCCGGGACAGGGGGTTCCTACGAGCAGTACTTC. This codes for CASSEGAGTGGSYEQYF.

This chain joins TRBV18 and TRBJ1-3; D not resolved. CDR1 KGHSH and CDR2 LQKENI come from the germline V gene. The V end was cut by 2 bases, the J end by 1 base, with 12 bases between. CDR3 length equals 16 residues. DNA for the CDR3: TGTGCCAGCTCACCAAATGGTCCCATTTCTGGAAACACCATATATTTT. This encodes CASSPNGPISGNTIYF.

CDR3 loop: CAILSQGPTANEQFF. CDR3 coding DNA: TGCGCCATCCTTTCACAGGGTCCAACCGCAAATGAGCAGTTCTTC. The rearrangement uses TRBV10-1 and TRBJ2-1, with TRBD1 as a possible D gene (6 bases). The CDR3 consists of 15 residues. V lost 10 bases to trimming and J lost 7 bases, with 23 bases between them. In germline, CDR1 is WNHNN, CDR2 SYGVQD (reference sequence).

The DNA for the CDR3 is TGTGCCAGCCGGGACAGGGCGTTTGGCTACACCTTC. This encodes CASRDRAFGYTF. The rearrangement joins TRBV6-5 to TRBJ1-2; 9 nucleotides agree with TRBD1. The CDR3 contains 12 residues. The J segment lost 7 bases and the V segment lost 8 bases, leaving 5 bases of the junction unmatched. Germline CDR1 reads MNHEY; CDR2 reads SVGAGI.

The chain combines TRBV27 with TRBJ2-3; a weak D match, TRBD1 (5 bases). Germline V lookup: CDR1 MNHEY, CDR2 SMNVEV (reference sequence). The CDR3 is made up of 14 amino acids. V shed 2 bases and J shed 2 bases, with 8 bases lying between them. The CDR3 nucleotides read TGTGCCAGCAGTTTAGGGGCAGCCACAGATACGCAGTATTTT. Amino acids: CASSLGAATDTQYF.

This clone has only one observation. CDR3 DNA: TGTGCCAGCAGCTTGCTCGAGCAGGATAGGACTGAAGCTTTCTTT. This encodes CASSLLEQDRTEAFF. The V gene is TRBV5-5, the J gene TRBJ1-1; D unclear. The CDR3 runs 15 residues. Germline lookup yields CDR1 SGHKS and CDR2 YYEKEE (reference sequence). V was trimmed by 1 base and J by 5 bases, leaving 15 bases between them.

This chain uses TRBV4-1 with TRBJ2-6; D remains ambiguous. Germline CDR1 and CDR2: MGHRA and YSYEKL. Trimming left V 1 base short and J 5 bases short, with 18 bases between. The CDR3 spans 18 residues. The CDR3 coding sequence is TGCGCCAGCAGCCAAGTACCCCCAGGCTTGCTCAGGGCCAACGTCCTGACTTTC. This sequence encodes CASSQVPPGLLRANVLTF.

This clone was counted only a few times. The chain employs TRBV11-3 and TRBJ2-7; a possible D gene is TRBD1 (5 bases). Germline values: CDR1 SGHNT, CDR2 YENEEA. The CDR3 has 14 amino acids. V was clipped by 5 bases and J by 6 bases, with 17 bases between them. The CDR3 DNA follows: TGTGCCAGCAGCCAGGACAAAGGTTTTGGCGAGCAGTACTTC. It yields the protein CASSQDKGFGEQYF.

This clone was counted once. The J gene is TRBJ2-1, the V gene TRBV6-2 or TRBV6-3; TRBD2 is a possible D gene (5 bases). CDR1 is MNHEY, CDR2 SVGEGT, per germline. Between the trimmed V and J ends, which lost 4 bases and 8 bases, there was a span of 18 bases. The CDR3 has 15 amino acids. As DNA, the CDR3 is TGTGCCAGCAGTTCCGGCGGGCTAGCTGGAGATGAGCAGTTCTTC. It codes for CASSSGGLAGDEQFF.

This clone was picked up one time. The V call is TRBV20-1, the J call TRBJ2-5; 12 positions agree with TRBD2. Germline lookup yields CDR1 DFQATT and CDR2 SNEGSKA (reference sequence). The CDR3 loop spans 20 amino acids. V lost 3 bases and J lost 5; bases outside the gene matches: 22. DNA of the CDR3: TGCAGTGCTAGTAATTTAGAGGGCGGAACTAGCGGGGGGCCGCGGGAGACCCAGTACTTC. It encodes CSASNLEGGTSGGPRETQYF.

The V gene is TRBV28, the J gene TRBJ2-7; TRBD1 matches 8 bases. V trimming: 6 bases; J trimming: 1 base; junction bases outside the gene matches: 5. CDR3 size: 14 residues. Germline assignment: CDR1 MDHEN and CDR2 SYDVKM. The CDR3 loop is CASRDREVSYEQYF. CDR3 in DNA: TGTGCCAGCAGGGACAGGGAAGTTTCCTACGAGCAGTACTTC. Full variable domain (outside the CDR3, taken from reference TRBV28 and TRBJ2-7): DVKVTQSSRYLVKRTGEKVFLECVQDMDHENMFWYRQDPGLGLRLIYFSYDVKMKEKGDIPEGYSVSREKKERFSLILESASTNQTSMYLCASRDREVSYEQYFGPGTRLTVT.

Here the CDR3 DNA reads TGTGCCAGCAGCTTCGGTGGCGAGCAGTACTTC. Translating gives CASSFGGEQYF. The chain links TRBV7-9 to TRBJ2-7; D gene ambiguous. The CDR3 is made up of 11 amino acids. Germline-derived CDR1 and CDR2 are SEHNR and FQNEAQ (reference sequence). V lost 3 bases, J lost 6 bases, and 6 bases lay in between.

V and J are TRBV29-1 and TRBJ2-5; 8 nucleotides align to TRBD1. Germline V gene lookup returns CDR1 SQVTM and CDR2 ANQGSEA. CDR3 length: 14 amino acids. V shed 6 bases, J shed 0 bases, and the junction held 6 bases outside the gene matches. The CDR3 sequence is CSVPGQAYQETQYF. The DNA of the CDR3 is TGCAGCGTACCGGGACAGGCGTACCAAGAGACCCAGTACTTC.